The rows below give T cell receptor beta chains drawn from one sample of a study of circulating CD8 cells and anti-PD-1 response in melanoma. TCRdb ran MiXCR on the reads and lists one entry per CDR3 protein. The sample contains more than 200 distinct CDR3 sequences, around 6% of which appear only once. The starting material was CD8+ T cells from PBMCs, obtained at baseline or after one month of anti-PD-1 therapy (not recorded which). The source of these receptors is a human donor with melanoma. Both conserved end residues are part of each CDR3. A D gene is named only where the DNA matches it firmly.

15	TRBV18	.	CASSPRSGTQETQYF
13	TRBV6-2/TRBV6-3	TRBD2	CASSQRDYNEQFF
15	TRBV12-3/TRBV12-4	TRBD1	CASSLTGDRTYGYTF
12	TRBV28	.	CASSPGMKPQHF
13	TRBV7-2	.	CASSLGGIYGYTF
16	TRBV4-1	.	CASSQDLGGALHGYTF
11	TRBV19	.	CASSPPPSQHF
15	TRBV7-3	TRBD2	CASSLTPSGGDTQYF
18	TRBV12-3/TRBV12-4	.	CASSPDPSTGEWYNEQFF
14	TRBV19	.	CASSIVSGTDEQFF
13	TRBV27	.	CTSSYAVYKEQFF
16	TRBV5-6	TRBD1	CASSGDRGDSNQPQHF
15	TRBV19	.	CASSIVTGPYNEQFF
14	TRBV19	TRBD1	CASIPGQGGTEAFF
15	TRBV4-3	.	CASSQDWRSNNGYTF
18	TRBV28	.	CASSLRGQWEYSNQPQHF
14	TRBV28	.	CASSFLLGTDTQYF
14	TRBV6-4	.	CASSERGGTDTQYF
16	TRBV2	.	CASSGEGHLYQETQYF
17	TRBV7-9	TRBD1	CASSLDGTGGGSSEQYF
14	TRBV3-1	.	CASSTIGWGGTQYF
16	TRBV19	.	CASSIRLGKGGYEQYF
17	TRBV5-6	.	CASSLLDLQSTNYGYTF
13	TRBV20-1	.	CSARDRTEYEQYF
16	TRBV19	TRBD2	CASSIGSSGGKETQYF
15	TRBV5-4	TRBD2	CASSLPGGLQETQYF
15	TRBV19	.	CASSTTDSRLDEQFF
14	TRBV27	.	CASSYGGPNTEAFF
15	TRBV29-1	TRBD1	CSVPKGTGVGYGYTF
14	TRBV7-3	.	CASSLVLANEKLFF
15	TRBV20-1	TRBD1	CSAQEGTGRILEQYF
15	TRBV3-1	.	CASSQDLGGVDEQFF
18	TRBV25-1	.	CASSGDSGPESSNQPQHF
14	TRBV4-2	.	CASSQVDRNTEAFF
14	TRBV9	.	CASSGEGTSYEQYF
17	TRBV7-8	.	CASSLGSGLGMNTEAFF
14	TRBV6-4	TRBD2	CASSIAGGTDTQYF
15	TRBV11-2	.	CASSHNSGATDTQYF
19	TRBV7-2	TRBD2	CASSSEGTSGGAGSHEQYF
17	TRBV11-3	.	CASSFTLPGFGSPVAFF
16	TRBV3-1	.	CASSQVVTTSSYEQYF
16	TRBV7-2	.	CASSLAPRGAQETQYF
17	TRBV5-5	.	CASSPYWGGEGSYEQYF
13	TRBV20-1	.	CSAREGGDTEAFF
15	TRBV6-4	.	CASSDSGDSTDTQYF
15	TRBV20-1	.	CSATVLSFSGDGYTF
14	TRBV2	.	CASSDDLSGNTIYF
11	TRBV19	.	CASSISGEQFF
14	TRBV6-6	TRBD1	CASSADRGWYEQYF